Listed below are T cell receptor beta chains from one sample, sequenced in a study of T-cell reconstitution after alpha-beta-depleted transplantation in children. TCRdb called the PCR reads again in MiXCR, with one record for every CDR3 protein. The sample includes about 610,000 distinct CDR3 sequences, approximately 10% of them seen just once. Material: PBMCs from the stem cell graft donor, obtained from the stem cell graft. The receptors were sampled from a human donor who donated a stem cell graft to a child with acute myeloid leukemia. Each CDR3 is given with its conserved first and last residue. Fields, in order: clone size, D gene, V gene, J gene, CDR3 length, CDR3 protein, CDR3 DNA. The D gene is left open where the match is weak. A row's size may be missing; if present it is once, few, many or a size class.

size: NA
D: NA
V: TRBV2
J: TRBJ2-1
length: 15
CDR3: CASSEELEEADEQFF
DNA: TGTGCCAGCAGTGAAGAATTAGAGGAAGCCGATGAGCAGTTCTTC

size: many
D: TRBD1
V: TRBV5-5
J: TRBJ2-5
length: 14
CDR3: CASSLDRGRETQYF
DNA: TGTGCCAGCAGCTTAGACAGGGGTAGGGAGACCCAGTACTTC

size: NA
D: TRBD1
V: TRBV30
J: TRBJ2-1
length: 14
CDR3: CAWVNRDRENEQFF
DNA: TGTGCCTGGGTAAACCGGGACAGGGAGAATGAGCAGTTCTTC

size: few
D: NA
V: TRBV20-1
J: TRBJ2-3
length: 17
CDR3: CSASRSLDSKSTDTQYF
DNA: TGCAGTGCTTCTAGATCACTTGACAGCAAAAGCACAGATACGCAGTATTTT

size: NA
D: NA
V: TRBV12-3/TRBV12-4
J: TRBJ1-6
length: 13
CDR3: CASSLSDPSPLHF
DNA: TGTGCCAGCAGTTTGAGCGACCCTTCACCCCTCCACTTT

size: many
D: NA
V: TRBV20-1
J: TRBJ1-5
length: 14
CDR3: CSARERQAHQPQHF
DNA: TGCAGTGCTAGAGAGCGGCAGGCCCATCAGCCCCAGCATTTT

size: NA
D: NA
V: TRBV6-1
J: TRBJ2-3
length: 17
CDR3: CASSGTVGARSVDTQYF
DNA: TGTGCCAGCAGCGGGACCGTAGGGGCCCGGTCGGTAGATACGCAGTATTTT

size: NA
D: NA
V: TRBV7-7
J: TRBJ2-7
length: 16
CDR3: CASSLTRRRSSYEQYF
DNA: TGTGCTAGCAGCTTGACCCGAAGGCGTAGCTCCTACGAGCAGTACTTC

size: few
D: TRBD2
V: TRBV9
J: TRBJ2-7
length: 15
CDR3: CASSSRASGDYEQYF
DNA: TGTGCCAGCAGCTCTCGGGCTAGCGGTGACTACGAGCAGTACTTC

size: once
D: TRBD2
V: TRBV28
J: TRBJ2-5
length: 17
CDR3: CASSPLLLAGVAETQYF
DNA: TGTGCCAGCAGTCCCCTCCTACTAGCGGGAGTAGCTGAGACCCAGTACTTC

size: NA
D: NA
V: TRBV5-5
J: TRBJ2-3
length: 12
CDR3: CASSVRTDTQYF
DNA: TGTGCCAGCAGCGTCCGCACAGATACGCAGTATTTT

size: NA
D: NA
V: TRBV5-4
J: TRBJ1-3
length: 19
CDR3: CASSFFLPVGGPSGNTIYF
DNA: TGTGCCAGCAGCTTTTTCCTGCCGGTGGGCGGACCCTCTGGAAACACCATATATTTT

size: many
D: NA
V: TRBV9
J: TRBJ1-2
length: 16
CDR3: CASSVEWDKRNYGYTF
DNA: TGTGCCAGCAGCGTAGAATGGGACAAGAGAAACTATGGCTACACCTTC

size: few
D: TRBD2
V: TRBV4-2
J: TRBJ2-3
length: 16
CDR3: CASSQALAGRTDTQYF
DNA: TGTGCCAGCAGCCAAGCCCTAGCGGGAAGAACAGATACGCAGTATTTT

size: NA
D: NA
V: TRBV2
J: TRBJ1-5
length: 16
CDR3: CASSTGTEVSNQPQHF
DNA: TGTGCCAGCAGTACCGGGACGGAGGTTAGCAATCAGCCCCAGCATTTT

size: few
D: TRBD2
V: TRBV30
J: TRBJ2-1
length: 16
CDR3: CAWSPTSGPIRHEQFF
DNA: TGTGCCTGGAGCCCGACTAGCGGTCCCATCCGCCATGAGCAGTTCTTC

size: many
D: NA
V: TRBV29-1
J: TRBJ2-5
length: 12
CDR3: CSLRDNQETQYF
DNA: TGCAGCCTCCGGGACAACCAAGAGACCCAGTACTTC

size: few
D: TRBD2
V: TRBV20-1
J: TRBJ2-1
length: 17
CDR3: CSARDASGIGSYNEQFF
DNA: TGCAGTGCTAGAGACGCTAGCGGGATTGGTTCCTACAATGAGCAGTTCTTC

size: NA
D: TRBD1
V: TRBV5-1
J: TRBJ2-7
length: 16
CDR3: CASRAWGTGRPDEQYF
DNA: TGCGCCAGCCGAGCTTGGGGGACAGGGAGGCCTGACGAGCAGTACTTC

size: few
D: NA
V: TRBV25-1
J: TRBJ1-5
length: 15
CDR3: CASSALGGGGQPQHF
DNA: TGTGCCAGCAGTGCTCTCGGGGGGGGCGGTCAGCCCCAGCATTTT

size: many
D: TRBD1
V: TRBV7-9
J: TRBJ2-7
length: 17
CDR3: CASSLAPGQLLTYEQYF
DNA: TGTGCCAGCAGCTTAGCGCCGGGACAGCTCCTCACCTACGAGCAGTACTTC

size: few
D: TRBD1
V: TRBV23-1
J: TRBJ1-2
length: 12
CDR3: CASSQSGGGYTF
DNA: TGCGCCAGCAGTCAATCAGGGGGCGGCTACACCTTC

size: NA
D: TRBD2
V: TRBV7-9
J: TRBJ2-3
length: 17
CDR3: CASSFPGLAGVKDTQYF
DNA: TGTGCCAGCAGCTTTCCGGGACTAGCGGGAGTGAAAGATACGCAGTATTTT

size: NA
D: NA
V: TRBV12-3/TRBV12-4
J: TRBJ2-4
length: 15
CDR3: CASSKDMDAGSIQYF
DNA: TGTGCCAGCAGTAAAGACATGGACGCCGGAAGCATTCAGTACTTC

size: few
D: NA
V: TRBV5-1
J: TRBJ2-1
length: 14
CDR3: CASSLVVGGNEQFF
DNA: TGCGCCAGCAGCTTGGTCGTGGGAGGCAATGAGCAGTTCTTC

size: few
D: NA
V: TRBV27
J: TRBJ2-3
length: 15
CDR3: CASSGKLGGTDTQYF
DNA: TGTGCCAGCAGTGGAAAGCTTGGGGGCACAGATACGCAGTATTTT

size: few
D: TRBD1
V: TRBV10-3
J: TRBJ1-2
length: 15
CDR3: CAISGDREAAYGYTF
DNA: TGTGCCATCAGCGGGGACAGGGAAGCCGCCTATGGCTACACCTTC

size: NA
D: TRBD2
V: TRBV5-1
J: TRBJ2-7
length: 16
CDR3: CASSLTSGRKRYEQYF
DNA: TGCGCCAGCAGTCTGACTAGCGGGAGAAAAAGATACGAGCAGTACTTC

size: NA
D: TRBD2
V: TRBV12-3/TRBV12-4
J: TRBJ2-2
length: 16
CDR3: CASSLRGVAGAGELFF
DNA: TGTGCCAGCAGTTTACGGGGGGTAGCGGGAGCCGGGGAGCTGTTTTTT

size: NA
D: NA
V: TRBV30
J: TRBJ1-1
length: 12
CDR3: CAWSVYQGEAFF
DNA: TGTGCCTGGAGTGTATACCAGGGAGAAGCTTTCTTT

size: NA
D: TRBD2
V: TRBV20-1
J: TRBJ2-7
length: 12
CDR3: CSAKLAGYEQYF
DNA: TGCAGTGCCAAGCTAGCGGGGTACGAGCAGTACTTC

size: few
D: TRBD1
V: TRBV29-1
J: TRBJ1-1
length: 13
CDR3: CSYLRQGMTEAFF
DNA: TGCAGTTACCTACGACAGGGCATGACTGAAGCTTTCTTT

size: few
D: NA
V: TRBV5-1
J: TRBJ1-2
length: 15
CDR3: CASSLDSTPHMGYTF
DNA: TGCGCCAGCAGCTTGGACTCGACTCCACACATGGGCTACACCTTC

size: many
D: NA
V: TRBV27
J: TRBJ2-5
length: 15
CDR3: CASSLSGTAQETQYF
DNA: TGTGCCAGCAGTTTATCCGGGACCGCACAAGAGACCCAGTACTTC

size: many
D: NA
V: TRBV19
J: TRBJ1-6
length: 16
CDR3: CASTTERGAANSPLHF
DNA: TGTGCCAGTACCACCGAAAGGGGGGCCGCTAATTCACCCCTCCACTTT

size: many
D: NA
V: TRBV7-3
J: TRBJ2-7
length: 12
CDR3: CASSIGGDEQYF
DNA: TGTGCCAGCAGCATAGGGGGGGACGAGCAGTACTTC

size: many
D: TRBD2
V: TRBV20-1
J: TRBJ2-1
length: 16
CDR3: CSAPGLAHASYNEQFF
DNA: TGCAGTGCACCCGGACTAGCCCACGCCTCCTACAATGAGCAGTTCTTC

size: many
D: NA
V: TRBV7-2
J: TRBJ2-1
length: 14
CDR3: CASSPSLGENEQFF
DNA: TGTGCCAGCAGCCCTTCACTAGGTGAGAATGAGCAGTTCTTC

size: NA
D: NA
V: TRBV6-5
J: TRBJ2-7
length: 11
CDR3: CATQDLYEQYF
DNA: TGTGCCACCCAAGATCTTTACGAGCAGTACTTC

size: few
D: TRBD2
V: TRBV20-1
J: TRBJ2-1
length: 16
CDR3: CSARELSGRAVNEQFF
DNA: TGCAGTGCTAGGGAATTAAGCGGGAGGGCCGTCAATGAGCAGTTCTTC

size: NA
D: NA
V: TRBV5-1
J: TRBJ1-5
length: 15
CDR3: CASSLEGSRNQPQHF
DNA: TGCGCCAGCAGCTTGGAAGGGTCCCGCAATCAGCCCCAGCATTTT

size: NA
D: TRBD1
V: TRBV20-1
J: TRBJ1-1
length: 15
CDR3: CSATGTGRSDTEAFF
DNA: TGCAGTGCTACCGGGACAGGGAGGTCGGACACTGAAGCTTTCTTT

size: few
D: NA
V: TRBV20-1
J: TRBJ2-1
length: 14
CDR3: CSARGEGSYNEQFF
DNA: TGCAGTGCTAGAGGAGAAGGATCTTACAATGAGCAGTTCTTC

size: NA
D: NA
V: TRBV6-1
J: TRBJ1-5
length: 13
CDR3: CASTTSRDQPQHF
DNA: TGTGCCAGCACCACCTCGCGGGATCAGCCCCAGCATTTT

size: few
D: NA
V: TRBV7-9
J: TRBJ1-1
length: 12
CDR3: CASRGLVPEAFF
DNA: TGTGCCAGCAGAGGGCTCGTCCCTGAAGCTTTCTTT

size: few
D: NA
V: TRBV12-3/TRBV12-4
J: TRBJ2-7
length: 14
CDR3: CASSLGAADQRQYF
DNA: TGTGCCAGCAGTTTAGGGGCAGCGGATCAGCGGCAGTACTTC

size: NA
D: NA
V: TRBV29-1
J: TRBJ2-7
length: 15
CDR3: CSVLLPVAGSYEQYF
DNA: TGCAGCGTTTTGCTTCCGGTTGCGGGCTCCTACGAGCAGTACTTC

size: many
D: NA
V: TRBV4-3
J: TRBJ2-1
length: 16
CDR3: CASSQEYQRPYNEQFF
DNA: TGCGCCAGCAGCCAAGAATACCAGCGACCCTACAATGAGCAGTTCTTC

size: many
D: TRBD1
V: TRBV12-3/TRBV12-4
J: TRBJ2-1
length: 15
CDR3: CASRSGTGPYNEQFF
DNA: TGTGCCAGCAGGTCCGGGACAGGGCCCTACAATGAGCAGTTCTTC

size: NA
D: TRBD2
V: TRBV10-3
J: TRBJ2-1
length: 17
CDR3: CATRRRPLAGVTNEQFF
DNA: TGTGCCACCCGACGCCGGCCTCTAGCGGGAGTCACGAATGAGCAGTTCTTC

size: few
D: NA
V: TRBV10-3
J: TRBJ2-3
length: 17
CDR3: CAISGAGRLESTDTQYF
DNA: TGTGCCATCAGTGGGGCTGGTAGACTAGAAAGCACAGATACGCAGTATTTT

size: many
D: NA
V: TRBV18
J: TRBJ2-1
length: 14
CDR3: CASSPGRVDNEQFF
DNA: TGTGCCAGCTCACCGGGCAGGGTAGACAATGAGCAGTTCTTC

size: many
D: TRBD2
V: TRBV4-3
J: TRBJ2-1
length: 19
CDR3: CASSQDPAGGANTNNEQFF
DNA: TGCGCCAGCAGCCAAGATCCAGCGGGAGGAGCCAACACCAACAATGAGCAGTTCTTC

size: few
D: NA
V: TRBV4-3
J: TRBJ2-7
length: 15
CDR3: CASSQVRTVGYEQYF
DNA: TGCGCCAGCAGCCAAGTAAGAACAGTCGGCTACGAGCAGTACTTC

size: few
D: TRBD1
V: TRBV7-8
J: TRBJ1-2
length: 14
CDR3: CASSLGQGAEGYTF
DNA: TGTGCCAGCAGCTTGGGACAGGGGGCTGAAGGCTACACCTTC

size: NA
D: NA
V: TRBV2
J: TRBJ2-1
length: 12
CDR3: CASRRFGGEQFF
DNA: TGTGCCAGCAGGCGATTTGGGGGTGAGCAGTTCTTC

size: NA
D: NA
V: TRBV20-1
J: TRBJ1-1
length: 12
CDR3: CSARDLNTEAFF
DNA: TGCAGTGCTAGAGATCTTAACACTGAAGCTTTCTTT

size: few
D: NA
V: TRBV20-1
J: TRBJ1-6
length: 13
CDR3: CSARVSGNSALHF
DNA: TGCAGTGCTAGGGTTTCTGGAAATTCGGCCCTCCACTTT

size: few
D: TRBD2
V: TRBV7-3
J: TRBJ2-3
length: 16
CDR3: CASSLNSGRASDTQYF
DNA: TGTGCCAGCAGCTTAAATAGCGGGAGGGCCTCGGATACGCAGTATTTT